What follows is one TCR beta chain and its context. Its target is unknown. Indicated time point: newly diagnosed GD, antithyroid drugs for less than 3 months. PBMC-derived RNA was used for the TCR library. iRepertoire HTBI primers and Arm-PCR of CDR3 regions built TCR beta libraries. Each CDR3 protein gets one entry after TCRdb re-called the multiplex PCR reads with MiXCR. The sample records some 400,000 distinct CDR3 sequences, 15% being singletons. This specimen comes from a study of regulatory T cells in long-lasting Graves disease. The wider study: Antithyroid drugs had been given to newly diagnosed Graves' patients for under 3 months. Regarding the study as a whole: It was in persistent disease that TRBV28, TRBJ1-2 and TRBJ2-5 were favored.

The CDR3 is made up of 13 amino acids. The V segment lost 3 bases and the J segment 3 bases; nucleotides outside the gene matches: 3. Germline CDR1 DFQATT, CDR2 SNEGSKA (reference sequence). Separately, the same data were catalogued under a study of T cells in Graves' hyperthyroidism and ophthalmopathy. This second study notes: Blood also held most thyroid clonotypes expanded beyond 0.001.

The V call is TRBV20-1, the J call TRBJ2-7; 9 bases are shared with TRBD1. The sequencing here drew on peripheral blood mononuclear cells (PBMCs), taken at new diagnosis, from a patient treated with antithyroid drugs. The receptor was isolated from a woman aged 25 to 39 with Graves disease. CDR3 DNA: TGCAGTGCTAGTGCGGGACAGGGCTACGAGCAGTACTTC. Protein sequence: CSASAGQGYEQYF.